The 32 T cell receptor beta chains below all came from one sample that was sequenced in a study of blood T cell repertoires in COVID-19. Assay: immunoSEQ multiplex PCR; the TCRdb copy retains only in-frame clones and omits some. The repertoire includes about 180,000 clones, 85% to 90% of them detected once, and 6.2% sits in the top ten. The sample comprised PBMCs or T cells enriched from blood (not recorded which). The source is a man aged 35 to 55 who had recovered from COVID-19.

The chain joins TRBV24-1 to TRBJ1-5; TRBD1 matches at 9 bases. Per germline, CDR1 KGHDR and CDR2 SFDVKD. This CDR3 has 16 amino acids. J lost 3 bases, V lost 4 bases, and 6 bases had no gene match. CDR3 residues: CATSDTGQGYNQPQHF. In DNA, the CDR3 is TGTGCCACCAGTGACACGGGACAGGGCTACAATCAGCCCCAGCATTTT.

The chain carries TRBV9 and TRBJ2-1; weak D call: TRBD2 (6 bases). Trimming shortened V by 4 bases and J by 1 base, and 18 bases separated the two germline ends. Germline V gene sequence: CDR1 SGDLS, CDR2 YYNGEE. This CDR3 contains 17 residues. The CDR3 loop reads CASSWDSGGGSYNEQFF. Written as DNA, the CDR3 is TGTGCCAGCAGCTGGGATTCCGGGGGAGGATCCTACAATGAGCAGTTCTTC.

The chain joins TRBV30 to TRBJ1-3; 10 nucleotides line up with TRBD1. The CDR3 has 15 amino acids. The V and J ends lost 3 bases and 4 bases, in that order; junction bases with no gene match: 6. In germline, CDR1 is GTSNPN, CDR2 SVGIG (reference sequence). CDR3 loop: CAWSPGQGNGNTIYF. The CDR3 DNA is TGTGCCTGGAGCCCGGGACAGGGGAACGGAAACACCATATATTTT.

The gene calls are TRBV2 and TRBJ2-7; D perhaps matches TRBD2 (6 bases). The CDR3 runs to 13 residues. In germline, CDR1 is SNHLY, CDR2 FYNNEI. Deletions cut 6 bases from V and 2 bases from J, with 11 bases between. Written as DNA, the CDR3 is TGTGCCAGCAGAGGGGACTTTACCTACGAGCAGTACTTC. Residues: CASRGDFTYEQYF.

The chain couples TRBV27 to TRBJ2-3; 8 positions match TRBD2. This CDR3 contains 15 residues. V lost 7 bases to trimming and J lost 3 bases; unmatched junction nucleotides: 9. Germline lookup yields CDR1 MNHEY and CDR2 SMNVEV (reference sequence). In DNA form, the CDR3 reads TGTGCCAGCACTTATCGGGGCGGGAGGACAGATACGCAGTATTTT. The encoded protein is CASTYRGGRTDTQYF.

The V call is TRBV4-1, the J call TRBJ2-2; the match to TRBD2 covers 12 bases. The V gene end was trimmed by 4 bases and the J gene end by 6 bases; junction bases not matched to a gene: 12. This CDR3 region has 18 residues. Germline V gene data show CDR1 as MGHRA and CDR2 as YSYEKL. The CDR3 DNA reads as TGCGCCAGCAGCCCCCGACTAGCGGGGGCCGCAGGTCCCGGGGAGCTGTTTTTT. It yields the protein CASSPRLAGAAGPGELFF.

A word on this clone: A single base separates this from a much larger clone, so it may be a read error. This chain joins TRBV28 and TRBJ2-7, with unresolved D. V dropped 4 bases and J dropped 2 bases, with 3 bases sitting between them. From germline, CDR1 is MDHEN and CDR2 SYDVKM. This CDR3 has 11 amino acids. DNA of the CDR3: TGTGCCAGCAGTTCCGCCTACGAGCAGTACTTC. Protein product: CASSSAYEQYF.

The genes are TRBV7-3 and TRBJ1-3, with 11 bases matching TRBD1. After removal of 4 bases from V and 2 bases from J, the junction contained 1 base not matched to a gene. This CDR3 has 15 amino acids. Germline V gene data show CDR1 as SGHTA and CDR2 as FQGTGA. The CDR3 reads CASSWTGGPGNTIYF. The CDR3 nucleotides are TGTGCCAGCAGCTGGACAGGGGGCCCTGGAAACACCATATATTTT.

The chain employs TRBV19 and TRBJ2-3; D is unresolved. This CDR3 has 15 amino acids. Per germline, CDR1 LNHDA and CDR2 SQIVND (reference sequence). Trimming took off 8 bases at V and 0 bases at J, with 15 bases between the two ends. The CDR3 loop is CASRKELPSTDTQYF. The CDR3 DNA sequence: TGTGCCAGTCGGAAGGAGCTTCCTAGCACAGATACGCAGTATTTT.

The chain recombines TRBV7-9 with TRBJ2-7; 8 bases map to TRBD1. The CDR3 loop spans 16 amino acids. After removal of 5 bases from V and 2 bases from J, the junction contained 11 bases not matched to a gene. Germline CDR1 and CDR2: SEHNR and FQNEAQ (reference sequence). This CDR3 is CASSGGTGFSTYEQYF. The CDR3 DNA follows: TGTGCCAGCAGCGGTGGGACAGGATTCTCCACCTACGAGCAGTACTTC.

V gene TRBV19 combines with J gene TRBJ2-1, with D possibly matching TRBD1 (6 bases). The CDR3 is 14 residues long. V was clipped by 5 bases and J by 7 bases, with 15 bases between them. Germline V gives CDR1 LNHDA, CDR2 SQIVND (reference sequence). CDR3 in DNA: TGTGCCAGTAGTCTAGGACAGCTAAGAAATGAGCAGTTCTTC. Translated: CASSLGQLRNEQFF. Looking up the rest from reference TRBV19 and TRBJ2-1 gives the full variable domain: DGGITQSPKYLFRKEGQNVTLSCEQNLNHDAMYWYRQDPGQGLRLIYYSQIVNDFQKGDIAEGYSVSREKKESFPLTVTSAQKNPTAFYLCASSLGQLRNEQFFGPGTRLTVL.

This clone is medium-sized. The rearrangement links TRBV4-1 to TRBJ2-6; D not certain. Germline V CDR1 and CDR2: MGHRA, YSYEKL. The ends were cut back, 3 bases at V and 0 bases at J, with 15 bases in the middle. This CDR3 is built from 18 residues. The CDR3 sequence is CASSQVDMGFSGANVLTF. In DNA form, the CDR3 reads TGCGCCAGCAGCCAGGTTGATATGGGCTTCTCTGGGGCCAACGTCCTGACTTTC.

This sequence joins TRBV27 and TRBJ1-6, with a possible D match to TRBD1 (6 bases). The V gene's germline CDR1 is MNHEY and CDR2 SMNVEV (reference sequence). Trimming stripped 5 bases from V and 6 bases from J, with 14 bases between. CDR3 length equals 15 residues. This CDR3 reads CASSPRGTSNSPLHF. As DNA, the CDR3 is TGTGCCAGCAGTCCGAGGGGGACCTCTAATTCACCCCTCCACTTT.

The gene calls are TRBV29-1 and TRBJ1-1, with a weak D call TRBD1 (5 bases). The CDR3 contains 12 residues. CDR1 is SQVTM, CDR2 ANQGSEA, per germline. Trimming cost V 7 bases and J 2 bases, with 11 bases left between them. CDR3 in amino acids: CSGRQTNTEAFF. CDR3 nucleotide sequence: TGCAGCGGCCGACAGACCAACACTGAAGCTTTCTTT.

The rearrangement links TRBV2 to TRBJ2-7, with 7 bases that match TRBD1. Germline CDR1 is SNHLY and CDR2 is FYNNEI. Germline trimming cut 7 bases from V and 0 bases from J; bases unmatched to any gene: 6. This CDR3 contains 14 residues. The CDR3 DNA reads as TGTGCCAGCAAAGGGACAGAGAGCTCCTACGAGCAGTACTTC. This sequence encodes CASKGTESSYEQYF.

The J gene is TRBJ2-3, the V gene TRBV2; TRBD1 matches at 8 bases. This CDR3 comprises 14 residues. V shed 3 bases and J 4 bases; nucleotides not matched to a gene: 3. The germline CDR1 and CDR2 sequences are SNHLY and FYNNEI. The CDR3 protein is CASSETGAPDTQYF. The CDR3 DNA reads TGTGCCAGCAGTGAGACAGGGGCCCCAGATACGCAGTATTTT.

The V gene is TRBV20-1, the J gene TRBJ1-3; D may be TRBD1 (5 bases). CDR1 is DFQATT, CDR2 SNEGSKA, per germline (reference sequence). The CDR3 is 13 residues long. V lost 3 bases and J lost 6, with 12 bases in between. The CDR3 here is CSASSDSLNTIYF. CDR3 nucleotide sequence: TGCAGTGCTAGTTCCGACAGCTTAAACACCATATATTTT.

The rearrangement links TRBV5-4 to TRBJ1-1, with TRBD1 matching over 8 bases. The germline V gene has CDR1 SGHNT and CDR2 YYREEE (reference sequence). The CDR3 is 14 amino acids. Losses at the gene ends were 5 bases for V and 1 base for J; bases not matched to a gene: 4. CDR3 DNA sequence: TGTGCCAGCAGACCAGGGGGCCGGAACACTGAAGCTTTCTTT. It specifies CASRPGGRNTEAFF.

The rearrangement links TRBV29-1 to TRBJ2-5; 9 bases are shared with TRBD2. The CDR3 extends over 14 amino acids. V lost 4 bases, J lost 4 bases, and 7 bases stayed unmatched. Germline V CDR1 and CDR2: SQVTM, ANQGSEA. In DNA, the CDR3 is TGCAGCGTTGCTCATAGCGGGAGTGGAGAGACCCAGTACTTC. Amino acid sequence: CSVAHSGSGETQYF.

CDR3 coding DNA: TGCGCCAGCAGCTTGGATTGGGGGACAGTCAATTCACCCCTCCACTTT. This gives the protein CASSLDWGTVNSPLHF. The chain uses TRBV5-1 and TRBJ1-6; 7 bases line up with TRBD1. V lost 0 bases, J lost 7 bases, and 7 bases stayed unmatched. CDR3 length: 16 residues. Per germline, CDR1 SGHRS and CDR2 YFSETQ.

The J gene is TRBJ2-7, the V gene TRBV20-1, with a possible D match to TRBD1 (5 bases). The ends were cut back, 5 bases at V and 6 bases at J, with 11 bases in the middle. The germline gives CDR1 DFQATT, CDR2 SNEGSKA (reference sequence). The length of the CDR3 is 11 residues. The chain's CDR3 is CSAAPGPEQYF. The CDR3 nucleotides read TGCAGTGCTGCCCCAGGGCCCGAGCAGTACTTC.

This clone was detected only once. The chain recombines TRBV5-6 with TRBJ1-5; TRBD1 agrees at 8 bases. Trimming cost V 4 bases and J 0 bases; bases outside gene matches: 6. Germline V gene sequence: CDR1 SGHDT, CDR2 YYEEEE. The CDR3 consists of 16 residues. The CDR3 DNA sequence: TGTGCCAGCAGCCCCGGCACAGGGGGTAGCAATCAGCCCCAGCATTTT. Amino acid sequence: CASSPGTGGSNQPQHF.

CDR3 protein: CASSPSGISNQPQHF. The CDR3 DNA is TGTGCCAGCAGCCCCTCGGGGATAAGCAATCAGCCCCAGCATTTT. This chain links TRBV3-1 (or the pseudogene TRBV3-2) with TRBJ1-5, with unresolved D. V was cut by 4 bases and J by 1 base, with 11 bases left in between. Germline V gene lookup returns CDR1 LGHDT and CDR2 YNNKEL (reference sequence). This CDR3 has 15 amino acids.

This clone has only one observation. The CDR3 region is CASSSDRGRGYTF. The CDR3 DNA reads TGTGCCAGCAGTTCCGACAGGGGGCGTGGCTACACCTTC. This sequence joins TRBV6-5 and TRBJ1-2; 10 positions match TRBD1. The V gene end was trimmed by 4 bases and the J gene end by 7 bases; junction bases not matched to a gene: 3. Looked up from germline, CDR1 is MNHEY and CDR2 is SVGAGI. The CDR3 spans 13 residues.

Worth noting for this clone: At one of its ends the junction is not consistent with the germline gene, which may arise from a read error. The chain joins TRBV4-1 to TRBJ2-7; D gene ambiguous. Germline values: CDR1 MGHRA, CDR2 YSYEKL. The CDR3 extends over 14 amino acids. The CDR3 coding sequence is TGCGCCAGCATCCAAACTATTTCTTCCTACGAGCAGTACTTC. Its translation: CASIQTISSYEQYF.

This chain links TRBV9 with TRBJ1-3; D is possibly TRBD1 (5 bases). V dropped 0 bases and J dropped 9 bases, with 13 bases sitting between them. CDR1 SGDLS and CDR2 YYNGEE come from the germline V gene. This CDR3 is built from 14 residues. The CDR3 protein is CASSVEQARGTIYF. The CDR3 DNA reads TGTGCCAGCAGCGTAGAACAGGCCAGAGGCACCATATATTTT.

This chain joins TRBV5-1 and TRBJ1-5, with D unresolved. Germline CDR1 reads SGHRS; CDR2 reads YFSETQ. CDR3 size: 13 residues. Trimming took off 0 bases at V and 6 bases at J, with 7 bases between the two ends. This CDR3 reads CASSLGLAQPQHF. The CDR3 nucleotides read TGCGCCAGCAGCTTGGGTTTGGCTCAGCCCCAGCATTTT.

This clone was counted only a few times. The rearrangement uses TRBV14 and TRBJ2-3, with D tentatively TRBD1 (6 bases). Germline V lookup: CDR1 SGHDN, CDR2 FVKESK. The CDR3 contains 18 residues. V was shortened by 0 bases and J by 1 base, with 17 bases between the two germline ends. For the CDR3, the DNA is TGTGCCAGCAGCCAAGAAGGGATTGGGGGCTTGGGCACAGATACGCAGTATTTT. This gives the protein CASSQEGIGGLGTDTQYF.

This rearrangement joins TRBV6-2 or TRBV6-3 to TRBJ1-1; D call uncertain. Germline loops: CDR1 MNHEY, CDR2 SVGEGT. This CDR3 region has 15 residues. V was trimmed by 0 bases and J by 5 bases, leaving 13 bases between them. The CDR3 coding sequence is TGTGCCAGCAGTTACTCGAGGCAGGCGGGGACTGAAGCTTTCTTT. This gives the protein CASSYSRQAGTEAFF.

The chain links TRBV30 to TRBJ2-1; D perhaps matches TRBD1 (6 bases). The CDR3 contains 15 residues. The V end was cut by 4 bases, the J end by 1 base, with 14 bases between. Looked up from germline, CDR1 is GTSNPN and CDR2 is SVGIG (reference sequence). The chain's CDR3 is CAWIALTGSYNEQFF. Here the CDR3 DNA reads TGTGCCTGGATTGCCCTAACAGGGTCCTACAATGAGCAGTTCTTC.

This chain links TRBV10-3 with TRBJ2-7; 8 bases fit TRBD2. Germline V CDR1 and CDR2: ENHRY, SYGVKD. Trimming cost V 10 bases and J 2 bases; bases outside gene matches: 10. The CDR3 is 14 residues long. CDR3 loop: CATQALTSAYEQYF. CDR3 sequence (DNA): TGTGCCACCCAGGCCCTGACTAGCGCCTACGAGCAGTACTTC.

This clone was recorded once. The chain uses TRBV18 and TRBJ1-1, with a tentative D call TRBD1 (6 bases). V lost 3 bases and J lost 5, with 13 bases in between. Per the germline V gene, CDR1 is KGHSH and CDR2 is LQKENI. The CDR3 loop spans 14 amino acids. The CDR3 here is CASSPGQGTTEAFF. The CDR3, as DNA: TGTGCCAGCTCACCCGGGCAGGGGACGACTGAAGCTTTCTTT.